A single sample is the source of the 30 T cell receptor beta chains below, sequenced in a study of T cells in Graves' hyperthyroidism and ophthalmopathy. From RNA transcripts, TCR beta CDR3 regions were amplified. Carried out on the TCR CDR3, a first-round RT-PCR used the HTBI primer set. One entry per CDR3 protein results from TCRdb running MiXCR on the multiplex PCR reads. The data show some 270,000 distinct CDR3 sequences, roughly 15% seen once. The sequenced sample consisted of blood. The receptors derive from a woman in her forties with Graves' hyperthyroidism.

The chain joins TRBV20-1 to TRBJ2-7, with 8 positions matching TRBD2. This CDR3 contains 14 residues. Germline CDR1 is DFQATT and CDR2 is SNEGSKA (reference sequence). The J segment lost 4 bases and the V segment lost 0 bases, leaving 5 bases of the junction unmatched. CDR3 loop: CSAREGAGEYEQYF. The CDR3, as DNA: TGCAGTGCTAGAGAGGGAGCGGGAGAATACGAGCAGTACTTC.

There are a few counts of this clonotype. V is TRBV24-1 and J is TRBJ2-1, with unresolved D. The V gene lost 0 bases and the J gene lost 0 bases, with 14 bases spanning the gap. Germline CDR1 is KGHDR and CDR2 is SFDVKD. CDR3 length: 18 amino acids. CDR3 sequence (DNA): TGTGCCACCAGTGATTTGAGCTCTGGGGATCCCTCCTACAATGAGCAGTTCTTC. This encodes CATSDLSSGDPSYNEQFF.

This clonotype was seen ten or more times. The chain recombines TRBV13 with TRBJ2-7; D may correspond to TRBD1 or TRBD2 (5 bases each). The CDR3 loop spans 15 amino acids. The germline gives CDR1 PRHDT, CDR2 FYEKMQ (reference sequence). The ends were cut back, 5 bases at V and 3 bases at J, with 17 bases in the middle. The CDR3, as DNA: TGTGCCAGCAGCCTCACTAGGGGACCTAACTACGAGCAGTACTTC. Its protein is CASSLTRGPNYEQYF.

This clonotype has ten or more counts. The chain couples TRBV12-3 or TRBV12-4 to TRBJ2-7; D unresolved. The V end was cut by 4 bases, the J end by 1 base, with 11 bases between. CDR3 size: 14 residues. CDR3 coding DNA: TGTGCCAGCAGTTCCCGGACCCCTTCCTACGAGCAGTACTTC. Translated: CASSSRTPSYEQYF.

Ten or more counts support this clonotype. The CDR3 region has the DNA TGTGCCAGCAGCCAAGAGGGGGATGGAGGCTACACCTTC. This encodes CASSQEGDGGYTF. The V call is TRBV3-1, the J call TRBJ1-2, with D tentatively TRBD1 (5 bases). Trimming left V 0 bases short and J 8 bases short, with 10 bases between. The CDR3 is 13 amino acids. CDR1 and CDR2 (germline): LGHDT, YNNKEL (reference sequence).

Many counts were recorded for this clonotype. The chain couples TRBV5-6 to TRBJ2-7; TRBD1 aligns across 8 bases. The germline V gene has CDR1 SGHDT and CDR2 YYEEEE. The trim removed 4 bases at V and 6 bases at J, leaving 12 bases unmatched. The CDR3 runs 15 residues. The CDR3 DNA reads TGTGCCAGCAGCCCGCCGACAGGGGCTACTGGCGAGCAGTACTTC. This encodes CASSPPTGATGEQYF.

This clonotype occurred many times. The J gene is TRBJ1-4, the V gene TRBV7-9; D ambiguous. Germline CDR1 SEHNR, CDR2 FQNEAQ (reference sequence). V lost 5 bases and J 4 bases, leaving 2 bases between the germline ends. This CDR3 has 11 residues. The CDR3, as DNA: TGTGCCAGCAGCCATAATGAAAAACTGTTTTTT. Protein product: CASSHNEKLFF.

This clonotype has a count of ten or more. The V and J genes are TRBV3-1 and TRBJ1-5; D unclear. CDR3 length equals 14 residues. The V end was cut by 4 bases, the J end by 3 bases, with 10 bases between. Germline CDR1 and CDR2: LGHDT and YNNKEL (reference sequence). The CDR3 spells CASSLGRNNQPQHF. In DNA form, the CDR3 reads TGTGCCAGCAGCCTTGGCAGGAACAATCAGCCCCAGCATTTT.

Many counts were recorded for this clonotype. The chain combines TRBV6-1 with TRBJ2-1; TRBD1 matches 8 bases. Germline V gene lookup returns CDR1 MNHNS and CDR2 SASEGT. Germline trimming cut 5 bases from V and 5 bases from J; bases unmatched to any gene: 8. The CDR3 totals 15 residues. CDR3 protein: CASSSRDRGNNEQFF. The CDR3 DNA follows: TGTGCCAGCAGTTCACGAGACAGGGGAAACAATGAGCAGTTCTTC.

This clonotype occurred many times. The chain uses TRBV11-3 and TRBJ1-2; 8 nucleotides align to TRBD1. J lost 7 bases, V lost 5 bases, and 6 bases had no gene match. CDR3 length: 13 residues. In germline, CDR1 is SGHNT, CDR2 YENEEA. The CDR3 DNA reads TGTGCCAGCAGCCCAAGGACAGGGTCTGGCTACACCTTC. It translates to CASSPRTGSGYTF.

The chain recombines TRBV7-3 with TRBJ2-3, with a possible D match to TRBD2 (6 bases). V was shortened by 5 bases and J by 8 bases, with 17 bases between the two germline ends. The germline V gene encodes CDR1 SGHTA and CDR2 FQGTGA. This CDR3 has 14 amino acids. CDR3 in amino acids: CASSPTISGGTQYF. Here the CDR3 DNA reads TGTGCCAGCAGCCCAACAATTAGCGGTGGTACGCAGTATTTT. Full variable domain (missing parts from reference TRBV7-3 and TRBJ2-3): GAGVSQTPSNKVTEKGKYVELRCDPISGHTALYWYRQSLGQGPEFLIYFQGTGAADDSGLPNDRFFAVRPEGSVSTLKIQRTERGDSAVYLCASSPTISGGTQYFGPGTRLTVL.

This clonotype was counted between two and nine times. This rearrangement joins TRBV6-1 to TRBJ1-1; TRBD1 is a possible D gene (5 bases). The V end was cut by 5 bases, the J end by 3 bases, with 19 bases between. The V gene's germline CDR1 is MNHNS and CDR2 SASEGT. CDR3 length equals 16 residues. The CDR3 reads CASSLFRGRLDTEAFF. The CDR3 DNA is TGTGCCAGCAGTTTGTTCCGGGGCAGACTGGACACTGAAGCTTTCTTT.

This clonotype has a count of ten or more. This chain joins TRBV28 and TRBJ2-7; TRBD1 agrees at 7 bases. Germline V gives CDR1 MDHEN, CDR2 SYDVKM. The CDR3 length is 15 residues. After removal of 3 bases from V and 2 bases from J, the junction contained 7 bases not matched to a gene. The CDR3 loop is CASSLTGNIAYEQYF. In nucleotides, the CDR3 is TGTGCCAGCAGTTTGACAGGGAATATAGCCTACGAGCAGTACTTC. The whole variable domain, filled in from reference TRBV28 and TRBJ2-7, reads DVKVTQSSRYLVKRTGEKVFLECVQDMDHENMFWYRQDPGLGLRLIYFSYDVKMKEKGDIPEGYSVSREKKERFSLILESASTNQTSMYLCASSLTGNIAYEQYFGPGTRLTVT.

This clonotype was counted at least ten times. The chain combines TRBV5-5 with TRBJ1-2, with 7 bases that match TRBD1. Trimming took 0 bases from V and 1 from J; bases not matched to a gene: 9. The CDR3 extends over 17 amino acids. Per germline, CDR1 SGHKS and CDR2 YYEKEE (reference sequence). The CDR3 coding sequence is TGTGCCAGCAGCTTGGCGGACAGGTCTCTCCTTAACTATGGCTACACCTTC. Residues: CASSLADRSLLNYGYTF.

The V gene is TRBV30, the J gene TRBJ2-5; TRBD2 matches at 9 bases. The germline CDR1 and CDR2 sequences are GTSNPN and SVGIG (reference sequence). The CDR3 covers 15 residues. J was trimmed by 4 bases and V by 0 bases; bases with no gene match: 6. The CDR3 here is CAWSVGLAGRETQYF. The CDR3 region has the DNA TGTGCCTGGAGTGTAGGCCTAGCGGGAAGAGAGACCCAGTACTTC.

There are many counts of this clonotype. V and J are TRBV20-1 and TRBJ1-2; no reliable D call. V lost 3 bases and J 12 bases, leaving 14 bases between the germline ends. CDR3 length: 11 residues. Per germline, CDR1 DFQATT and CDR2 SNEGSKA (reference sequence). Here the CDR3 DNA reads TGCAGTGCTAGGGTACAGCAAACCCACACCTTC. Protein: CSARVQQTHTF.

This clonotype showed up many times. The rearrangement joins TRBV7-9 to TRBJ1-1, with a weak D call TRBD1 (5 bases). Germline lookup yields CDR1 SEHNR and CDR2 FQNEAQ (reference sequence). The CDR3 extends over 19 amino acids. The V end was cut by 8 bases, the J end by 0 bases, with 28 bases between. The CDR3 reads CASGSPWGGSGDMNTEAFF. DNA of the CDR3: TGTGCCAGCGGTTCCCCCTGGGGGGGATCAGGTGATATGAACACTGAAGCTTTCTTT.

V usage is TRBV4-1 and J usage is TRBJ2-7, with 8 bases lining up with TRBD2. Germline CDR1 and CDR2: MGHRA and YSYEKL. J was trimmed by 7 bases and V by 0 bases; bases with no gene match: 5. The CDR3 length is 14 residues. The CDR3 DNA reads as TGCGCCAGCAGCCAAGATACTACTAGCGGAGAGCAGTACTTC. This translates into CASSQDTTSGEQYF.

The table lists this clonotype with many counts. This chain links TRBV12-3 or TRBV12-4 with TRBJ1-5; 7 bases line up with TRBD1. The CDR3 loop spans 15 amino acids. Trimming took 3 bases from V and 3 from J; bases not matched to a gene: 5. DNA of the CDR3: TGTGCCAGCAGTTTCAGACAGGGTAACAATCAGCCCCAGCATTTT. Its protein is CASSFRQGNNQPQHF.

This clonotype has ten or more counts. The chain carries TRBV28 and TRBJ1-2; D gene uncertain. Trimming shortened V by 6 bases and J by 1 base, and 9 bases separated the two germline ends. The CDR3 is 13 amino acids. Germline V gene sequence: CDR1 MDHEN, CDR2 SYDVKM. The CDR3 region has the DNA TGTGCCAGCAGCCTAACGATTAACTATGGCTACACCTTC. Protein: CASSLTINYGYTF.

This clonotype was detected ten times or more. In DNA, the CDR3 is TGCAGCGTTTTTGGAGGGAGTGAAAAACTGTTTTTT. Translated, it gives CSVFGGSEKLFF. The rearrangement uses TRBV29-1 and TRBJ1-4; no clear D gene. This CDR3 is 12 amino acids long. Germline V gives CDR1 SQVTM, CDR2 ANQGSEA. V lost 5 bases and J lost 7, with 11 bases in between.

V is TRBV7-8 and J is TRBJ1-6, with a tentative D call TRBD1 (6 bases). V lost 6 bases and J lost 5, with 14 bases in between. Germline-derived CDR1 and CDR2 are SGHVS and FQNEAQ. CDR3 length: 15 amino acids. The DNA of the CDR3 is TGTGCCAGCAGTCCCTGGACAGAAAATAATTCACCCCTCCACTTT. It yields the protein CASSPWTENNSPLHF.

This clonotype was recorded a few times. V usage is TRBV19 and J usage is TRBJ1-3; D remains ambiguous. CDR1 and CDR2 (germline): LNHDA, SQIVND (reference sequence). V shed 1 base and J shed 2 bases, with 3 bases lying between them. CDR3 length: 13 amino acids. CDR3: CASSIGPGNTIYF. The CDR3 region has the DNA TGTGCCAGTAGTATAGGCCCTGGAAACACCATATATTTT.

The rearrangement joins TRBV19 to TRBJ2-5; D could derive from TRBD1 or TRBD2 (6 bases each). Trimming pared 5 bases from V and 5 bases from J, leaving 18 bases between. The V gene's germline CDR1 is LNHDA and CDR2 SQIVND (reference sequence). The CDR3 extends over 15 amino acids. The CDR3 sequence: CASSPGGQGRETQYF. The CDR3 bases are TGTGCCAGTAGTCCCGGGGGTCAGGGGCGGGAGACCCAGTACTTC.

This clonotype has a count of ten or more. This rearrangement joins TRBV2 to TRBJ2-6, with unresolved D. V was cut by 8 bases and J by 2 bases, with 10 bases left in between. CDR3 length: 14 residues. The germline CDR1 and CDR2 sequences are SNHLY and FYNNEI. The DNA for the CDR3 is TGTGCCAGCGCTGAGGATCCTGGGGCCAACGTCCTGACTTTC. The encoded protein is CASAEDPGANVLTF.

Ten or more counts support this clonotype. The CDR3 DNA sequence: TGTGCCAGCAGTTCCCAGAATCAGCCCCAGCATTTT. It translates to CASSSQNQPQHF. This sequence joins TRBV28 and TRBJ1-5; D gene ambiguous. Germline values: CDR1 MDHEN, CDR2 SYDVKM. Trimming shortened V by 4 bases and J by 4 bases, and 5 bases separated the two germline ends. The CDR3 covers 12 residues.

This clonotype has at least ten counts. Here the CDR3 reads CASSRLRSEDGYTF. In DNA form, the CDR3 reads TGTGCCAGCAGCCGACTAAGGAGTGAGGATGGCTACACCTTC. The chain has TRBV3-1 and TRBJ1-2; D unclear. Germline-derived CDR1 and CDR2 are LGHDT and YNNKEL (reference sequence). V was cut by 4 bases and J by 6 bases, with 15 bases left in between. This CDR3 contains 14 residues.

This clonotype appeared many times. The genes are TRBV6-5 and TRBJ2-3; 8 bases map to TRBD2. From germline, CDR1 is MNHEY and CDR2 SVGAGI. The V gene end was trimmed by 2 bases and the J gene end by 5 bases; junction bases not matched to a gene: 3. The CDR3 length is 14 residues. CDR3 amino acids: CASSYSAGGDTQYF. In DNA form, the CDR3 reads TGTGCCAGCAGTTACAGTGCGGGAGGAGATACGCAGTATTTT.

About this clonotype: One end of the junction is discordant with germline, which a read error may explain. J is TRBJ1-2 and V is TRBV19; D might be TRBD1 (6 bases). CDR1 is LNHDA and CDR2 is SQIVND in the germline V gene (reference sequence). The CDR3 consists of 15 residues. The CDR3 loop reads CASRRLQGTNYGYTF. DNA of the CDR3: TGTGCCAGTAGGAGATTACAGGGAACTAACTATGGTTACACCTTC. Looking up the rest from reference TRBV19 and TRBJ1-2 gives the full variable domain: DGGITQSPKYLFRKEGQNVTLSCEQNLNHDAMYWYRQDPGQGLRLIYYSQIVNDFQKGDIAEGYSVSREKKESFPLTVTSAQKNPTAFYLCASRRLQGTNYGYTFGSGTRLTVV.

This chain uses TRBV6-2 or TRBV6-3 with TRBJ2-3; D gene uncertain. Trimming left V 10 bases short and J 6 bases short, with 17 bases between. CDR3 size: 13 residues. Per the germline V gene, CDR1 is MNHEY and CDR2 is SVGEGT. The CDR3 coding sequence is TGTGCCACCGCCAGGAGCCCCCGGGATACGCAGTATTTT. It yields the protein CATARSPRDTQYF.